This T cell receptor (beta chain) was identified during a study of identical twins. TCRdb called the 5' RACE reads again in MiXCR, with one record for every CDR3 protein. The sample lists under 800,000 distinct CDR3 sequences, 21% occurring once. V was shortened by 3 bases and J by 5 bases, with 17 bases between the two germline ends. The V gene's germline CDR1 is KGHSH and CDR2 LQKENI. The CDR3 loop spans 15 amino acids. This clonotype was detected only once. The same sample was also studied in work on T cells expressing NK-cell markers. That investigation notes: In sorted CD3+CD56+NKG2C+, CD3+CD56+NKG2C- and CD3+CD56-NKG2C+ T cells, TCR beta repertoires were obtained.

This TCR came from a woman under 30 in good health. The material sequenced was PBMCs. The chain recombines TRBV18 with TRBJ2-7; a weak D match, TRBD1 (7 bases). The CDR3 DNA follows: TGTGCCAGCTCACCCATGCAGGGGGGCCCGAACGAGCAGTACTTC. This translates into CASSPMQGGPNEQYF.